The 20 T cell receptor beta chains listed next were all sequenced from one sample in a study of CD8 T cells in ankylosing spondylitis. Using its own MiXCR run on the 5' RACE reads, TCRdb lists one record per CDR3 protein. The sample consists of about 36,000 distinct CDR3 sequences, 9.5% to 12% of them appearing once. Sequencing input: synovial fluid, either unsorted or a sorted T cell fraction (not recorded which). The source of these receptors is a male donor with ankylosing spondylitis.

This clonotype was observed many times. The V and J genes are TRBV12-3 or TRBV12-4 and TRBJ1-6; D call uncertain. CDR3 length: 13 amino acids. The V and J ends lost 3 bases and 7 bases respectively, with 7 bases between them. CDR3 bases: TGTGCCAGCAGTTTTACGGAGAATTCACCCCTCCACTTT. As protein: CASSFTENSPLHF.

Many counts were recorded for this clonotype. Here the CDR3 reads CASSLVAEGYNEQFF. The CDR3 DNA reads as TGTGCCAGCAGCTTGGTTGCTGAGGGGTACAATGAGCAGTTCTTC. The rearrangement links TRBV5-4 to TRBJ2-1; the D gene could be TRBD1 or TRBD2 (5 bases each). This CDR3 has 15 amino acids. Germline values: CDR1 SGHNT, CDR2 YYREEE (reference sequence). V lost 0 bases and J lost 4, with 11 bases in between.

The sample holds one count of this clonotype. Germline and junction disagree at one end, which may indicate a read error. The chain links TRBV5-5 to TRBJ1-1; tentative D call: TRBD1 (6 bases). The CDR3 has 16 amino acids. Germline CDR1 and CDR2: SGHKS and YYEKEE (reference sequence). This CDR3 is CASTLGIWGQNTEAFF. The CDR3 nucleotides are TGTGCCAGCACCTTGGGGATTTGGGGGCAGAACACTGAAGCTTTCTTT.

This clonotype was counted ten times or more. The chain joins TRBV27 to TRBJ2-1; 8 nucleotides match TRBD1. The V segment lost 6 bases and the J segment 9 bases; nucleotides outside the gene matches: 10. The germline V gene encodes CDR1 MNHEY and CDR2 SMNVEV (reference sequence). The CDR3 contains 14 residues. The CDR3 is CASSRTGIGSEQFF. The CDR3 region has the DNA TGTGCCAGCAGCAGGACAGGGATCGGGAGTGAGCAGTTCTTC.

The V call is TRBV20-1, the J call TRBJ1-2; D gene ambiguous. V was trimmed by 3 bases and J by 6 bases, leaving 11 bases between them. The CDR3 sequence is 12 residues long. CDR1 and CDR2 from the germline V gene are DFQATT and SNEGSKA (reference sequence). CDR3 nucleotide sequence: TGCAGTGCTAGGGGCGGCTCCGATGGCTACACCTTC. This encodes CSARGGSDGYTF.

Many counts were recorded for this clonotype. The gene calls are TRBV3-1 and TRBJ2-5, with 7 bases lining up with TRBD1. V lost 0 bases to trimming and J lost 1 base; unmatched junction nucleotides: 11. The CDR3 is 18 residues long. Germline V gene sequence: CDR1 LGHDT, CDR2 YNNKEL (reference sequence). CDR3: CASSQDLVFRDSQETQYF. CDR3 coding DNA: TGTGCCAGCAGCCAAGATCTGGTTTTCCGGGACAGCCAAGAGACCCAGTACTTC.

This clonotype was seen once. The chain recombines TRBV6-1 with TRBJ2-6; weak D call: TRBD1 (5 bases). V shed 4 bases and J shed 2 bases, with 6 bases lying between them. This CDR3 has 14 amino acids. Germline loops: CDR1 MNHNS, CDR2 SASEGT. The CDR3 loop reads CASSARAGANVLTF. Here the CDR3 DNA reads TGTGCCAGCAGTGCCAGGGCTGGGGCCAACGTCCTGACTTTC.

This clonotype appeared many times. This chain uses TRBV7-2 with TRBJ2-1; 7 nucleotides match TRBD1. CDR3 length equals 14 residues. J gave up 10 bases and V 4 bases, and 10 bases lay outside the gene matches. The germline CDR1 and CDR2 sequences are SGHTA and FQGNSA. The CDR3 bases are TGTGCCAGCAGCTCAACAGGGGTTTTGAGGGAGCAGTTCTTC. It is translated as CASSSTGVLREQFF.

In nucleotides, the CDR3 is TGTGCCAGCAGCCAATACGCAGGGAACTATGGCTACACCTTC. Translation gives CASSQYAGNYGYTF. The J gene is TRBJ1-2, the V gene TRBV3-1; D possibly corresponds to TRBD1 (5 bases). V was pared by 2 bases and J by 2 bases, with 9 bases between. The germline gives CDR1 LGHDT, CDR2 YNNKEL (reference sequence). This CDR3 spans 14 amino acids.

V usage is TRBV9 and J usage is TRBJ2-7; unclear D gene. Per the germline V gene, CDR1 is SGDLS and CDR2 is YYNGEE. Trimming cost V 0 bases and J 4 bases, with 11 bases left between them. The CDR3 runs to 14 residues. CDR3 amino acids: CASSVGAVGYEQYF. The DNA for the CDR3 is TGTGCCAGCAGCGTAGGGGCAGTGGGGTACGAGCAGTACTTC. Together with reference TRBV9 and TRBJ2-7, the CDR3 gives the full variable domain: DSGVTQTPKHLITATGQRVTLRCSPRSGDLSVYWYQQSLDQGLQFLIQYYNGEERAKGNILERFSAQQFPDLHSELNLSSLELGDSALYFCASSVGAVGYEQYFGPGTRLTVT.

This clonotype was detected many times. This chain links TRBV7-9 with TRBJ2-3; TRBD2 matches at 8 bases. Germline CDR1 SEHNR, CDR2 FQNEAQ (reference sequence). This CDR3 is built from 16 residues. V shed 2 bases, J shed 4 bases, and the junction held 8 bases outside the gene matches. DNA for the CDR3: TGTGCCAGCAGCTTACGGACGGGAGGGTCGGCAGATACGCAGTATTTT. Its translation is CASSLRTGGSADTQYF. The full variable domain, in which reference TRBV7-9 and TRBJ2-3 provide the parts outside the CDR3, is DTGVSQNPRHKITKRGQNVTFRCDPISEHNRLYWYRQTLGQGPEFLTYFQNEAQLEKSRLLSDRFSAERPKGSFSTLEIQRTEQGDSAMYLCASSLRTGGSADTQYFGPGTRLTVL.

This clonotype has more than one count but fewer than ten. The rearrangement uses TRBV7-2 and TRBJ1-5, with D perhaps matching TRBD1 (6 bases). The CDR3 extends over 16 amino acids. The V gene lost 3 bases and the J gene lost 1 base, with 13 bases spanning the gap. Germline V lookup: CDR1 SGHTA, CDR2 FQGNSA. The CDR3: CASSFGYRGSNQPQHF. CDR3 DNA sequence: TGTGCCAGCAGCTTTGGCTATAGGGGGAGCAATCAGCCCCAGCATTTT.

About this clonotype: With a much larger clone just one base away, this may be a read error. The conserved closing phenylalanine or tryptophan is absent in this CDR3, likely reflecting a read error. This chain connects TRBV7-9 to TRBJ2-7; D gene uncertain. V was trimmed by 1 base and J by 4 bases, leaving 14 bases between them. Germline loops: CDR1 SEHNR, CDR2 FQNEAQ (reference sequence). This CDR3 has 15 amino acids. CDR3 loop: CASSLEPLLGYEQYL. DNA of the CDR3: TGTGCCAGCAGCTTAGAACCTCTGCTCGGTTACGAGCAGTACTTG.

The rearrangement uses TRBV19 and TRBJ1-2; D gene ambiguous. This CDR3 is built from 14 residues. V lost 6 bases, J lost 8 bases, and 19 bases lay in between. CDR1 is LNHDA, CDR2 SQIVND, per germline (reference sequence). The CDR3 here is CASRPGRRAEGYTF. The CDR3 DNA follows: TGTGCCAGTAGGCCGGGCCGCCGAGCCGAGGGCTACACCTTC.

A few counts support this clonotype. The J gene is TRBJ2-7, the V gene TRBV7-8, with D perhaps assigned TRBD1 or TRBD2 (6 bases each). The ends were cut back, 5 bases at V and 7 bases at J, with 21 bases in the middle. This CDR3 is built from 15 residues. Germline values: CDR1 SGHVS, CDR2 FQNEAQ. CDR3 DNA sequence: TGTGCCAGCAGCCCATTAACCCGAGGGGGGCAAGAGCAGTACTTC. This gives the protein CASSPLTRGGQEQYF.

This clonotype was picked up many times. This chain joins TRBV28 and TRBJ2-6; D is unresolved. CDR1 MDHEN and CDR2 SYDVKM come from the germline V gene. The ends were cut back, 5 bases at V and 0 bases at J, with 5 bases in the middle. CDR3 length equals 14 residues. CDR3 amino acids: CASSRLSGANVLTF. CDR3 DNA sequence: TGTGCCAGCAGTCGCCTCTCTGGGGCCAACGTCCTGACTTTC.

In this sample, this clonotype turned up many times. The genes are TRBV12-3 or TRBV12-4 and TRBJ2-1; D gene unclear. Trimming pared 6 bases from V and 8 bases from J, leaving 8 bases between. CDR3 length: 11 amino acids. The CDR3 DNA is TGTGCCAGCAGCACCCTCCATGAGCAGTTCTTC. Translation: CASSTLHEQFF.

The chain uses TRBV5-6 and TRBJ2-2; 9 nucleotides match TRBD1. With 3 bases clipped from V and 5 bases from J, the junction kept 8 bases outside the gene matches. Germline CDR1 reads SGHDT; CDR2 reads YYEEEE. The CDR3 consists of 16 residues. The DNA of the CDR3 is TGTGCCAGCAGCTGGGGGGGGACAGGGAAAACCGGGGAGCTGTTTTTT. Translation gives CASSWGGTGKTGELFF.

This clonotype showed up just a few times. J is TRBJ2-7 and V is TRBV5-6; 7 bases map to TRBD1. The CDR3 length is 15 residues. V shed 6 bases, J shed 2 bases, and the junction held 11 bases outside the gene matches. Germline assignment: CDR1 SGHDT and CDR2 YYEEEE. Here the CDR3 DNA reads TGTGCCAGCACTTCTTCGCCGGGACAGACCTACGAGCAGTACTTC. It is translated as CASTSSPGQTYEQYF. Full variable domain (rest looked up from reference TRBV5-6 and TRBJ2-7): DAGVTQSPTHLIKTRGQQVTLRCSPKSGHDTVSWYQQALGQGPQFIFQYYEEEERQRGNFPDRFSGHQFPNYSSELNVNALLLGDSALYLCASTSSPGQTYEQYFGPGTRLTVT.

This clonotype was seen more than once but under ten times. V usage is TRBV27 and J usage is TRBJ2-7; weak D call: TRBD2 (6 bases). Germline V lookup: CDR1 MNHEY, CDR2 SMNVEV (reference sequence). V lost 6 bases, J lost 4 bases, and 13 bases lay in between. This CDR3 is built from 13 residues. The CDR3 DNA reads as TGTGCCAGCAGCCCAATTGGGGGGTACGAGCAGTACTTC. Protein: CASSPIGGYEQYF.